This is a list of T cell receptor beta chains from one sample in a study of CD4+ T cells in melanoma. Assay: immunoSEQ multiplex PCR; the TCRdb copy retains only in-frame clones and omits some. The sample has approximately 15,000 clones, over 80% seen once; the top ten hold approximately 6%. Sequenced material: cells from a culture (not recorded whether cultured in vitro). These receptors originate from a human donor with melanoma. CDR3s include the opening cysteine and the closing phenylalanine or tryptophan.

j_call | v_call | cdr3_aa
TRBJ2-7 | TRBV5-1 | CASSLGSSSYEQYF
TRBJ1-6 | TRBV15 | CATSRDSAGPRSPLHF
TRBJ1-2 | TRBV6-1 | CATLPSGRNYGYTF
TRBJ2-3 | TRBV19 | CASSPLAASTDTQYF
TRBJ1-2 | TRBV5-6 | CASHTGGYGYTF
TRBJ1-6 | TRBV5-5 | CASSFSDRLNSPLHF
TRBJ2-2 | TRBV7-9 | CASSFGLGELFF
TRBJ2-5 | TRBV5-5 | CASSLVTGAQETQYF
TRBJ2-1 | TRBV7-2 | CASRRSSGGNEQFF
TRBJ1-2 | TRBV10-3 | CAIHTDRTYGYTF
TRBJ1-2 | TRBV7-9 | CASSLGGGGQGGYTF
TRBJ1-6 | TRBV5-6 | CASSLRGGRDSPLHF
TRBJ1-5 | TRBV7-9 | CASSLEGDIRPQHF
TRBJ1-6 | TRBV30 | CAWSVLEWGTTNSPLHF
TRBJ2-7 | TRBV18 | CASSPLGGNRDEQYF
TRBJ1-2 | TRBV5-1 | CASSRESGGDYGYTF
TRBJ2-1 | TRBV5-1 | CASSYSDGGQFF
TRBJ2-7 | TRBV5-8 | CASSPQGLTSGEQYF
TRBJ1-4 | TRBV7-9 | CASSRDNEKLFF
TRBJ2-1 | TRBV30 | CAGSFLYEQFF
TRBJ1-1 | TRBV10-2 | CASSDPGMNTEAFF
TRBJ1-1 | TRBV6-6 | CASSYSSLNTEAFF
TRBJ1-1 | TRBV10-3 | CAIRGEGEAFF
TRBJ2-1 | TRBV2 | CASSQDLSSYNEQFF
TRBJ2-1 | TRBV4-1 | CASSQDGARRWFF
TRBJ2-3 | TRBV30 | CAWSVGLAGTDTQYF
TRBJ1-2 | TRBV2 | CASSDLGGGLDGYTF
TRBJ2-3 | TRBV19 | CASRGTDTQYF
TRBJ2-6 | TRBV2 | CASSQQRSGANVLTF
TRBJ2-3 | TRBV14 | CASSQLGLARSTDTQYF
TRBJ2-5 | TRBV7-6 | CASSFIEGQETQYF
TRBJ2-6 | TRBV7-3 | CASSMGASGANVLTF
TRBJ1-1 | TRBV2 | CASSELTNTEAFF
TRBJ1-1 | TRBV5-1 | CASSRSRQVRAFF
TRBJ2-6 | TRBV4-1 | CASSQWPSGEAGGRGANVLTF
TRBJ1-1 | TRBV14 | CASSTRRQNTEAFF
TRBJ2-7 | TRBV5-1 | CASSHPGLPYEQYF
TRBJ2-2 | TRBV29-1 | CSVGGAGGTGELFF
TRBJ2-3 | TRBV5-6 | CASSLRRTGTDTQYF
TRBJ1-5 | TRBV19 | CASSIGGSSQPQHF
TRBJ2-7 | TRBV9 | CASSPSLFGREQYF
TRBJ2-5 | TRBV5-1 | CASSLLGGGEETQYF
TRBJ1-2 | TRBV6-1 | CASRTGIAIYGYTF
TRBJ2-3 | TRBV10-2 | CASRGDGTDTQYF
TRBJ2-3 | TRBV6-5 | CASSGPRKGVYTQYF
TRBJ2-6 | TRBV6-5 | CASSYRGSGANVLTF
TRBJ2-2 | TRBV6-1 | CASSATTRGTGELFF
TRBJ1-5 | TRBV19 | CAGGPYGGAQHF
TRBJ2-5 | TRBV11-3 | CASSHDRQETQYF
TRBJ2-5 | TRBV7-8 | CASSFRSRAATGAQYF
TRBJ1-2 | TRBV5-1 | CASSSGQDPWYGYTF